These 5 T cell receptor beta chains originate from one sample sequenced in a study of cytomegalovirus exposure and HLA in healthy donors. The study ran its PCR with 60 Vbeta and 13 Jbeta primers. Libraries were prepared by immunoSEQ multiplex PCR; TCRdb keeps only in-frame clonotypes and omits some of them. The table lists approximately 150,000 clones, 76% of them singletons. Sequenced sample: PBMCs. Source of these receptors: a male donor in good health and CMV-seronegative.

The chain employs TRBV5-4 and TRBJ2-1; tentative D call: TRBD2 (6 bases). The V gene lost 0 bases and the J gene lost 9 bases, with 13 bases spanning the gap. Germline loops: CDR1 SGHNT, CDR2 YYREEE (reference sequence). The CDR3 totals 14 residues. The CDR3 coding sequence is TGTGCCAGCAGCTTGGAGCCTAGCGTAGGTGAGCAGTTCTTC. This gives the protein CASSLEPSVGEQFF. Variable domain in full (rest from reference TRBV5-4 and TRBJ2-1): ETGVTQSPTHLIKTRGQQVTLRCSSQSGHNTVSWYQQALGQGPQFIFQYYREEENGRGNFPPRFSGLQFPNYSSELNVNALELDDSALYLCASSLEPSVGEQFFGPGTRLTVL.

V and J are TRBV9 and TRBJ2-7; possibly TRBD2 for D (5 bases). The V gene's germline CDR1 is SGDLS and CDR2 YYNGEE. The CDR3 has 15 amino acids. The V gene lost 4 bases and the J gene lost 3 bases, with 17 bases spanning the gap. The CDR3 nucleotides read TGTGCCAGCAGCCCCAGTCTAGGAGGAGGCTACGAGCAGTACTTC. The encoded protein is CASSPSLGGGYEQYF.

The chain joins TRBV9 to TRBJ2-5, with TRBD2 matching 7 bases. Unmatched junction bases numbered 10, after V lost 4 bases and J lost 1 base. Germline values: CDR1 SGDLS, CDR2 YYNGEE. CDR3 length equals 16 residues. The CDR3 DNA reads as TGTGCCAGCAGCCAAAAAGCGGGACCCGGCCAAGAGACCCAGTACTTC. Its translation: CASSQKAGPGQETQYF.

The rearrangement uses TRBV4-1 and TRBJ2-2; the match to TRBD1 covers 7 bases. In germline, CDR1 is MGHRA, CDR2 YSYEKL. The CDR3 has 16 amino acids. The V gene end was trimmed by 3 bases and the J gene end by 0 bases; junction bases not matched to a gene: 4. The CDR3 region is CASSQAGTANTGELFF. The CDR3 coding sequence is TGCGCCAGCAGCCAGGCCGGGACAGCGAACACCGGGGAGCTGTTTTTT.

Only a few counts were recorded for this clone. The rearrangement links TRBV7-3 to TRBJ2-2; 7 positions agree with TRBD1. V lost 5 bases to trimming and J lost 7 bases; unmatched junction nucleotides: 10. Per germline, CDR1 SGHTA and CDR2 FQGTGA. The CDR3 loop spans 15 amino acids. The CDR3 region is CASSDVGTASGELFF. CDR3 DNA sequence: TGTGCCAGCAGCGATGTCGGGACAGCGAGCGGGGAGCTGTTTTTT.